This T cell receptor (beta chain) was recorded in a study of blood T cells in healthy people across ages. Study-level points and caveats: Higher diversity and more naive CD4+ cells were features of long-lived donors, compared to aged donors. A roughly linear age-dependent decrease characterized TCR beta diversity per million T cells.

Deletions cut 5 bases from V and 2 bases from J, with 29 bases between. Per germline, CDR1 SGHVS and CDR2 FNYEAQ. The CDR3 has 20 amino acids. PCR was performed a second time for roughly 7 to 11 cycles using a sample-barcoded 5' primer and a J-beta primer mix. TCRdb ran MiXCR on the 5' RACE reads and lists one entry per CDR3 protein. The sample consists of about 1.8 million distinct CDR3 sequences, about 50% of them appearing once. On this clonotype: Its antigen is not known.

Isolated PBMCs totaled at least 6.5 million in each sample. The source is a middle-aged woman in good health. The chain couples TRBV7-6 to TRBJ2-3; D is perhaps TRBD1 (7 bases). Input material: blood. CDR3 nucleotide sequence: TGTGCCAGCAGCCGCATAACAGGGGAGGAAGGCTATGGCTACACAGATACGCAGTATTTT. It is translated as CASSRITGEEGYGYTDTQYF.